This TCR beta chain was sequenced in a study of cytomegalovirus exposure and HLA in healthy donors. Turning to the study itself: Researchers found that approximately 85% of around 400 genotyped donors fell within the Caucasian-associated ancestry cluster. Study results and caveats: TCR sequences were mostly rare, though some public TCRs occurred in many donors. The authors assumed roughly uniform sequencing depth across donors for presence/absence analyses. Earlier analysis looked at TCR beta V segments, and most were productive about 90% or about 30% of the time.

Primers included in the PCR were 60 Vbeta and 13 Jbeta primers. Here immunoSEQ multiplex PCR was the method, and the copy in TCRdb shows in-frame clones only, minus some. The sample carries approximately 110,000 clones, just under 75% recorded once. With 3 bases removed from V and 10 bases from J, the gap between germline ends came to 18 bases. CDR3 size: 15 residues. CDR1 and CDR2 from the germline V gene are SGHNT and YENEEA. About this clone itself: Its antigen is still unknown.

The TCR originated in a man in his fifties or sixties in good health and CMV-seropositive. V is TRBV11-3 and J is TRBJ2-2; maybe TRBD2 (6 bases). The sample consisted of PBMCs. The CDR3 region has the DNA TGTGCCAGCAGCTTCTTTGGAGGTGGGGGGACGGAGCTGTTTTTT. Amino acid sequence: CASSFFGGGGTELFF.